The T cell receptor (beta chain) under discussion was sequenced for a study of T cell clones after liver transplantation (dated by TCRdb to between 2018 and 2020). Regarding the research as a whole: Samples were obtained from ITN030ST, a randomized trial in which withdrawal of immunosuppression was attempted within 2 years of liver transplantation. Donor-reactive T cell clones were identified by TCRbeta sequencing after a pre-transplant mixed lymphocyte reaction and then tracked in post-transplant blood. Third party-reactive TCRbeta sequences from pre-transplant MLRs were also identified as an antigen-independent comparator for donor-reactive sequences. Three of the eight recipients were HCV-positive; the others were transplanted for non-autoimmune, non-viral indications. Subjects received no induction therapy and standard immunosuppression until randomization at 12-24 months post-transplant. Tolerance meant complete immunosuppression withdrawal for at least one year without liver enzymes rising beyond twice the upper limit of normal. Blood samples were collected pre-transplant, pre-randomization before withdrawal, and post-randomization after either complete withdrawal or failed withdrawal. Of the 8 liver transplant recipients making up the studied cohort, 3 were classified as tolerant and 5 as non-tolerant.

Using immunoSEQ, frozen genomic DNA was subjected to high-throughput TCRbeta CDR3 sequencing, a process that included PCR amplification, mapping, bias correction and internal controls. For the original study's pipeline: Productive rearrangements were retained, and unique TCRbeta sequences were defined by the CDR3 nucleotide sequence together with the V and J gene. A sequence counted as donor-reactive only if the sequence showed at least 5-fold expansion in CFSE-low cells compared with unstimulated pre-transplant cells and had a frequency of at least 0.01%. To ensure at least 90% detection power, minimum frequency thresholds were set for each subject based on that subject's lowest-template unstimulated sample. Jensen-Shannon divergence between the top 1000 TCRbeta sequences post-transplant and pre-transplant was used to measure repertoire turnover. Changes in detection of donor-reactive sequences were tested with two-sided Fisher's exact tests. As stored in TCRdb, this immuneACCESS dataset retains in-frame rearrangements with V and J assigned. A fraction of the clones does not appear; measured against another copy, unresolved V genes explain less than half of the discrepancy, and the remainder lacks a known reason. For V, J and clone size, that table is used; D and trimming come from the DNA. The sample table records around 100,000 clones; more than 75% of these occur just once. The ten largest clones capture approximately 0.93% of the sample.

Summary of the overall study and its limitations: In most of the 8 subjects, regardless of tolerance or HCV status, circulating donor-reactive CD4 TCRbeta sequences dropped significantly post-transplant. Donor-reactive sequences decreased more than third party-reactive sequences, which suggests partial antigen-specific deletion that was not related to withdrawal success. The conclusions were considered preliminary, being limited by small, heterogeneous patient numbers and non-standardized post-transplant time points. When repertoire turnover was accounted for, significantly reduced detection of donor-reactive sequences was found in 7 of 8 subjects for CD4 and in 8 of 8 subjects for CD8. In two subjects, low numbers of available donor cells limited the measurable donor-reactive repertoire. Because no allograft tissue specimens were available, donor-reactive T cells may have migrated into the graft instead of being deleted.

The sample's time point label, in plain terms: pre-transplant. Thawed unstimulated PBMCs were stained for CD3, CD4 and CD8 and FACS-sorted into CD3+CD4+ and CD3+CD8+ populations. Each of the 8 studied subjects was randomized to immunosuppression withdrawal. Genomic DNA was isolated with the Qiagen DNeasy Blood and Tissue Kit. The germline ends are 8 bases apart after V is trimmed by 2 bases and J by 0 bases. The germline V gene encodes CDR1 MNHEY and CDR2 SVGAGI. The CDR3 contains 14 residues, cysteine and phenylalanine counted. The entry retains the CDR3 DNA only, 42 bases that are in frame from base 1. Points on this clone: What antigen it recognizes has not been identified. Per-base qualities were not stored, and no clone one base away is much larger.

The source material was CD4+ T cells from blood, sampled before liver transplant. The receptor's source is a human donor who received a liver transplant. The rearrangement combines TRBV6-5 with TRBJ2-7, and the D gene may be TRBD2, 6 bases matching. CDR3 loop: CASSYLGGSYEQYF. In nucleotide form, the sequence is TGTGCCAGCAGTTACCTGGGGGGCTCCTACGAGCAGTACTTC.